The subject of this entry is one T cell receptor beta chain. The clone's antigen remains unknown. The record has no base qualities; no much larger clone is one base away. The sample is drawn from a study of T cell repertoires in cytomegalovirus infection (dated by TCRdb to the late 2010s). Context from the whole study: Alongside well-studied HLA-B-restricted epitopes, the peptide stimulations were aimed at recently identified HLA-C-restricted CMV epitopes, whose presentation resists viral immunomodulation. Donor HLA type was relevant to the analysis, because carriage of CMV infection together with the matching HLA type was indicated by public TCR beta signatures.

The sample's treatment or condition, from its label and the paper: in vitro stimulation with specific CMV peptide epitopes to enrich CMV-specific T cells. Study-wide findings and limitations: Carriers of CMV infection plus the relevant HLA type were discriminated by the cumulative frequency of public TCR beta family members in the study cohort and in an independent roughly 400-donor cohort. The ex vivo response was dominated by HLA-C-restricted CMV-specific TCR beta clonotypes, and the single most frequent clonotype in two of eight donors was supplied by these HLA-C-restricted clonotypes.

The CDR3 runs 13 residues from the cysteine to the valine. Of all the DNA, just the CDR3 is kept, 39 bases in frame from base 1. At the junction V is shortened by 0 bases and J by 7 bases, with 10 bases in between. CDR1 is given as SNHLY and CDR2 as FYNNEI, both from the germline V gene. The sequencing machine was an Illumina HiSeq 1500. Using fastp trimming at Q25 and MiXCR clonotype assembly, TCRdb reanalyzed the public sequencing data and kept in-frame beta chains. Every distinct CDR3 protein forms one entry, paired with its most common genes and DNA. The sample has some 940,000 distinct CDR3 sequences on record, approximately 31% of them singletons. The top ten clones comprise roughly 12% of the sample.

This material consisted of cultured CD8+ T cells from PBMCs, taken from culture after CMV antigen stimulation. The receptor's source is a human donor in good health (CMV status not recorded). Some clones in this sample may be carry-over from other donors' samples. The chain is encoded by TRBV2 joined to TRBJ2-7; TRBD2 could be the D gene, as 6 bases match. The sequenced DNA: TGTGCCAGCAGTGAAGCTCGGGGGATTGAGCAGTACGTC. This yields the protein CASSEARGIEQYV.